The sequence of this TCR beta chain was determined in a study of OX40 agonist ivuxolimab in advanced cancers. Details on this clone: The antigen is unknown.

Study observations and caveats: Relative to CD4+ cells, CD8+ T cells on average had more expanded clones.

CDR1 and CDR2 (germline): MDHEN, SYDVKM. The CDR3 sequence is 11 residues long. V was clipped by 6 bases and J by 8 bases, with 8 bases between them. The repertoire was sequenced with immunoSEQ multiplex PCR; TCRdb's copy has only in-frame clones and lacks some. The profile shows about 95,000 clones, roughly 87% of them singletons. Sample: CD4+ or CD8+ T cells sorted from blood, taken in a trial of the OX40 agonist ivuxolimab. This chain connects TRBV28 to TRBJ2-1, with D hard to call. The TCR was taken from an adult with an advanced solid tumor such as melanoma, head and neck, liver or kidney cancer. The DNA of the CDR3 is TGTGCCAGCAGCCAACTGTATGAGCAGTTCTTC. As protein: CASSQLYEQFF.